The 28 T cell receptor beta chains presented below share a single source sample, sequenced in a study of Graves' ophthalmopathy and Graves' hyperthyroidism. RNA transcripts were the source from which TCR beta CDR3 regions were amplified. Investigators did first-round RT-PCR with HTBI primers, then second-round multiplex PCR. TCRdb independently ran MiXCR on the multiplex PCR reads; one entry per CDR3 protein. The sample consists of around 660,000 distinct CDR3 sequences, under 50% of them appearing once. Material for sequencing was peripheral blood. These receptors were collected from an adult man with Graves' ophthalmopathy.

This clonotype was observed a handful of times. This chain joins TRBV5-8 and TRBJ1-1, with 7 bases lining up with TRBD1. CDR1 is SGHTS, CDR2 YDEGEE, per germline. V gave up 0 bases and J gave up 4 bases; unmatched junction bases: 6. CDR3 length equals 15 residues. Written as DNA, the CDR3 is TGTGCCAGCAGCTTGGTCACACAGGGGTTCACTGAAGCTTTCTTT. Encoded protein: CASSLVTQGFTEAFF.

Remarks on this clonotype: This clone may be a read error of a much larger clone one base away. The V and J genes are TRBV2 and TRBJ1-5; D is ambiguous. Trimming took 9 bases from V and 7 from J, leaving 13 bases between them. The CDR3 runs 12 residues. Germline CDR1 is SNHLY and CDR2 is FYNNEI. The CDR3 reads CASATFGQPQHF. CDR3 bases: TGTGCCAGTGCCACATTCGGGCAGCCCCAGCATTTT.

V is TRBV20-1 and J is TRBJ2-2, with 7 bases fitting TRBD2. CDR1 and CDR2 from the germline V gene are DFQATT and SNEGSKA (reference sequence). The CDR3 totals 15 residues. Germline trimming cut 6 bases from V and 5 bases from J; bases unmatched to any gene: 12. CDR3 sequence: CSARGAGEGTGELFF. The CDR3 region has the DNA TGCAGTGCGCGGGGCGCGGGAGAAGGTACCGGGGAGCTGTTTTTT.

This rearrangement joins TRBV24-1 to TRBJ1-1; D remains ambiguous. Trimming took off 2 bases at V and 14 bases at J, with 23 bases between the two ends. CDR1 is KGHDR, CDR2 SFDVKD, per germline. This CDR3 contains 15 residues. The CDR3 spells CATSDSRSPHNEQFF. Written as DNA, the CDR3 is TGTGCCACCAGTGATTCAAGGTCCCCCCACAATGAGCAGTTCTTT.

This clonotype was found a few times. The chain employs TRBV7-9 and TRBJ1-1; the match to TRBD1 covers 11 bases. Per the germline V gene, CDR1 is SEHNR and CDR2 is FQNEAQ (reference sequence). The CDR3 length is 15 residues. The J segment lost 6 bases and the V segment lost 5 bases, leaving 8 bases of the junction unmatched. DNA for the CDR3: TGTGCCAGCAGCCTCTGGACAGGGGGCGTCGCTGAAGCTTTCTTT. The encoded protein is CASSLWTGGVAEAFF. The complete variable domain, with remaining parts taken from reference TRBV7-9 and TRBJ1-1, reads DTGVSQNPRHKITKRGQNVTFRCDPISEHNRLYWYRQTLGQGPEFLTYFQNEAQLEKSRLLSDRFSAERPKGSFSTLEIQRTEQGDSAMYLCASSLWTGGVAEAFFGQGTRLTVV.

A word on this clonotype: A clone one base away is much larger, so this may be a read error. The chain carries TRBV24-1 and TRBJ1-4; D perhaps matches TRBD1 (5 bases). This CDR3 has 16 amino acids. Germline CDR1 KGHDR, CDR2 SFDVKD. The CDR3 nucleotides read TGTGCCACCGGTGATTCCACAGGTTCAACTAATGAAAAACTGTTTTTT. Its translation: CATGDSTGSTNEKLFF.

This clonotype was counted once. The CDR3: CASSLASGLGEKLFF. CDR3 DNA: TGTGCCAGCAGTTTAGCGTCAGGGCTTGGCGAAAAACTGTTTTTT. The chain uses TRBV12-3 or TRBV12-4 and TRBJ1-4; perhaps TRBD1 as D (5 bases). CDR3 length equals 15 residues. The germline V and J ends were trimmed by 0 bases and 8 bases, with 13 bases remaining between them.

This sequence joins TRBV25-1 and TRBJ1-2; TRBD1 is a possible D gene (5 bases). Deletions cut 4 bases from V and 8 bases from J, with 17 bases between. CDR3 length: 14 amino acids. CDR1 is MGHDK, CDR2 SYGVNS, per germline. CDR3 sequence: CASSGGAGARGYTF. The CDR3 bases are TGTGCCAGCAGTGGGGGCGCTGGCGCGAGAGGCTACACCTTC.

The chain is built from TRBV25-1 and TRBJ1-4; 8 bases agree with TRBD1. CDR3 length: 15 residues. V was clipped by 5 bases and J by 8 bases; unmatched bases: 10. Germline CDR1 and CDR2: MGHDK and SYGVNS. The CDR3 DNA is TGTGCCAGCAGTTCAACCGGGACAGGAGGCGAAAAACTGTTTTTT. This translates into CASSSTGTGGEKLFF.

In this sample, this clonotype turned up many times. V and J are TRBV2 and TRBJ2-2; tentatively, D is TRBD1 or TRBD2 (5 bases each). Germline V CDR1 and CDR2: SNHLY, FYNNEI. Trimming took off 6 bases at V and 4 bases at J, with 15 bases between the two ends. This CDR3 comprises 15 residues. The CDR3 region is CASSGTAVATGELFF. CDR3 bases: TGTGCCAGCAGCGGGACGGCTGTAGCCACCGGGGAGCTGTTTTTT. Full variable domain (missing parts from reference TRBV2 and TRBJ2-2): EPEVTQTPSHQVTQMGQEVILRCVPISNHLYFYWYRQILGQKVEFLVSFYNNEISEKSEIFDDQFSVERPDGSNFTLKIRSTKLEDSAMYFCASSGTAVATGELFFGEGSRLTVL.

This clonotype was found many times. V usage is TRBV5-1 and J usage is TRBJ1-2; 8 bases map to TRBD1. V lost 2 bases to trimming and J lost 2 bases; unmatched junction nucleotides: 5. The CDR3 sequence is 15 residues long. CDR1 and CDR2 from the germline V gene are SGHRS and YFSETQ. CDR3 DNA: TGCGCCAGCAGCTTCTCAGGGGGCACCAACTATGGCTACACCTTC. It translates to CASSFSGGTNYGYTF.

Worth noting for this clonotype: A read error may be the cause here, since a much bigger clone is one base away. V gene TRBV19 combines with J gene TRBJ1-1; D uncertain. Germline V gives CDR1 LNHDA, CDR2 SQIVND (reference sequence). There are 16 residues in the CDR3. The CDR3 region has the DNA TGTGCCAGTAGTATTAGGCATGCGCCGATGAACGCTGAAGCTTTCTTT. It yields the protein CASSIRHAPMNAEAFF.

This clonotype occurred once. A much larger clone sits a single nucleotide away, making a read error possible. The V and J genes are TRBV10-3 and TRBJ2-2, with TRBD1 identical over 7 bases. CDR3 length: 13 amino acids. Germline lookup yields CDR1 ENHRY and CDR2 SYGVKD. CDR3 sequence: CASGGKSTGELIF. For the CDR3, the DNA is TGTGCCTCAGGGGGAAAGAGCACCGGGGAGCTGATTTTT.

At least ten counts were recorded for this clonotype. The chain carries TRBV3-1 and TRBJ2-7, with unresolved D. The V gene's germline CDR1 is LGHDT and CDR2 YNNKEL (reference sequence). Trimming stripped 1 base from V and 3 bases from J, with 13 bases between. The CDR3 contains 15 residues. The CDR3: CASSQAPGSVYEQYF. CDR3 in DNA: TGTGCCAGCAGCCAAGCGCCAGGATCGGTCTACGAGCAGTACTTC.

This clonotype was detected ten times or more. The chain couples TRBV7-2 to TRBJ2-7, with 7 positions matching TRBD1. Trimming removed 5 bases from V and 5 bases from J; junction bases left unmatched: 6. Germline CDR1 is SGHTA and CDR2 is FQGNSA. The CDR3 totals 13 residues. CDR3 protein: CASSDTGVHEQYF. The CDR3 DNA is TGTGCCAGCAGCGACACAGGGGTTCACGAGCAGTACTTC.

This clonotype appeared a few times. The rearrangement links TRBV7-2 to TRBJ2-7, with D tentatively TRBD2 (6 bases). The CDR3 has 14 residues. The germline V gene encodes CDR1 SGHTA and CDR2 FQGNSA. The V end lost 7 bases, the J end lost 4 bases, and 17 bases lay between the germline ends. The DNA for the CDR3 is TGTGCCAGCAACCCGGCGGGGCCGATTTACGAGCAGTACTTC. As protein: CASNPAGPIYEQYF. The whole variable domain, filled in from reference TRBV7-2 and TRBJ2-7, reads GAGVSQSPSNKVTEKGKDVELRCDPISGHTALYWYRQSLGQGLEFLIYFQGNSAPDKSGLPSDRFSAERTGGSVSTLTIQRTQQEDSAVYLCASNPAGPIYEQYFGPGTRLTVT.

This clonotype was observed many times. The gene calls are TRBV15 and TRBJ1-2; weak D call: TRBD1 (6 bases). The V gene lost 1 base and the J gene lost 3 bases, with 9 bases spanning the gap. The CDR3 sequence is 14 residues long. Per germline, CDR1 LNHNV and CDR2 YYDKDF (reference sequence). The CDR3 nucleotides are TGTGCCACCAGCAGAGGGGCAGGGGACTATGGCTACACCTTC. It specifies CATSRGAGDYGYTF.

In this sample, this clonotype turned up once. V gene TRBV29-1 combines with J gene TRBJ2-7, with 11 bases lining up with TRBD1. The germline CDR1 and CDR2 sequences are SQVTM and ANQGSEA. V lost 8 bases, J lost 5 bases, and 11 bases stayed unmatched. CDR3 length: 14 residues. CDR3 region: CSQAPGTGGDEQYF. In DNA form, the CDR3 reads TGCAGCCAAGCCCCCGGGACAGGGGGGGACGAGCAGTACTTC.

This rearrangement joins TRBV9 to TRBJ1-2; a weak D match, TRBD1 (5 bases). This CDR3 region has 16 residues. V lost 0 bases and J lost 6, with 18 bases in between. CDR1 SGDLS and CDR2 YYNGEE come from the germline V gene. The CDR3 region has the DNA TGTGCCAGCAGCGTAGGATCTAGGGGCGGCTTTCATGGCTACACCTTC. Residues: CASSVGSRGGFHGYTF.

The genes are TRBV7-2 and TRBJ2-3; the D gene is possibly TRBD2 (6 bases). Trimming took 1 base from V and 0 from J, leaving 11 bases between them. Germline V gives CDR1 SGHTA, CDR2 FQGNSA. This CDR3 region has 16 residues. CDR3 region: CASSLGVGGSTDTQYF. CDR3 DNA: TGTGCCAGCAGCTTAGGGGTCGGGGGTAGCACAGATACGCAGTATTTT.

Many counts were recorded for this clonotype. In DNA form, the CDR3 reads TGTGCCAGCAGTGTATACAGGGATAATTCACCCCTCCACTTT. It yields the protein CASSVYRDNSPLHF. This chain uses TRBV2 with TRBJ1-6, with D possibly TRBD1 on 6 matching bases. The ends were cut back, 4 bases at V and 5 bases at J, with 9 bases in the middle. Germline V gene sequence: CDR1 SNHLY, CDR2 FYNNEI. CDR3 length equals 14 residues.

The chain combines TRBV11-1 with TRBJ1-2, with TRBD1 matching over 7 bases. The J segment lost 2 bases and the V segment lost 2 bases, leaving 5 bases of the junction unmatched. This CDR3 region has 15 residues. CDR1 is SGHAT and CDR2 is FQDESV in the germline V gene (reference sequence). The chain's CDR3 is CASSLTAGGNYGYTF. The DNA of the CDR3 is TGTGCCAGCAGCTTAACGGCAGGGGGAAACTATGGCTACACCTTC. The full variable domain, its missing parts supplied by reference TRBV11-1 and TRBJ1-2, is EAEVAQSPRYKITEKSQAVAFWCDPISGHATLYWYRQILGQGPELLVQFQDESVVDDSQLPKDRFSAERLKGVDSTLKIQPAELGDSAMYLCASSLTAGGNYGYTFGSGTRLTVV.

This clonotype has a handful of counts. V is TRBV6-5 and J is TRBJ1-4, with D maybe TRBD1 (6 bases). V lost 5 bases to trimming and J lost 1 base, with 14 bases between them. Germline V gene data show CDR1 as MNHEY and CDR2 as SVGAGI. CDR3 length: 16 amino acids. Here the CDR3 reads CASSLLETGTNEKLFF. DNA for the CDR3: TGTGCCAGCAGTCTCCTAGAGACAGGAACTAATGAAAAACTGTTTTTT.

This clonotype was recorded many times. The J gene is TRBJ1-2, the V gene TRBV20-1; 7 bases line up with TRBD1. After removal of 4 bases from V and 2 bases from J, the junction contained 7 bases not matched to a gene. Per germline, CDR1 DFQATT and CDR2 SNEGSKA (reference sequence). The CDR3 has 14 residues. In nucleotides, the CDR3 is TGCAGTGCTAAACCACAGGGGACAAACTATGGCTACACCTTC. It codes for CSAKPQGTNYGYTF.

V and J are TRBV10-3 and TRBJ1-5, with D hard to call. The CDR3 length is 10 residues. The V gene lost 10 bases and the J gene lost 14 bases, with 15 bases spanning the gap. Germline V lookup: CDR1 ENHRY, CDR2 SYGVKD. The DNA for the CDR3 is TGTGCCACCGCACGGGGTGACGAGCATTTT. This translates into CATARGDEHF.

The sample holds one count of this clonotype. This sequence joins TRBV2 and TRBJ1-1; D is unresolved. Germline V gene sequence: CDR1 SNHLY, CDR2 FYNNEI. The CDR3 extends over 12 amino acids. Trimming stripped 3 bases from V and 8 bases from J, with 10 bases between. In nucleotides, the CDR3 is TGTGCCAGCAGTGACCTACAAGGAGAAGCTTTCTTT. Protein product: CASSDLQGEAFF.

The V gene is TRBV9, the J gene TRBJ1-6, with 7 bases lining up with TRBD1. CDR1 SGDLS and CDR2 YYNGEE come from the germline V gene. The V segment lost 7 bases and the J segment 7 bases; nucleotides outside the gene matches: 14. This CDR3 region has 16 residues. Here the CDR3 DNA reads TGTGCCAGCTCACCACTACCCGGGACAGAGAATTCACCCCTCCACTTT. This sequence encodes CASSPLPGTENSPLHF.

CDR3 bases: TGTGCCAGCAGCTTAGATCTAAGGGGTTGGGACTATGGCTACACCTTC. Translating gives CASSLDLRGWDYGYTF. The V and J genes are TRBV11-2 and TRBJ1-2; a weak D match, TRBD1 (5 bases). The germline V gene encodes CDR1 SGHAT and CDR2 FQNNGV. The CDR3 covers 16 residues. V was trimmed by 0 bases and J by 3 bases, leaving 14 bases between them.